The sequence of this TCR beta chain was determined in a study of spatial heterogeneity in lung cancer. On the study more broadly: More beta-chain than alpha-chain sequences were consistently detected. Findings and caveats of the study: The study found that expanded intratumoral alpha and beta TCR counts tracked tumor mutation counts.

For this clonotype: Its specificity is unknown.

This sample's time point: sample taken at primary tumor resection. This CDR3 contains 16 residues. V shed 2 bases and J shed 7 bases, with 17 bases lying between them. CDR1 KGHDR and CDR2 SFDVKD come from the germline V gene. TCRdb reprocessed the 5' RACE reads via MiXCR and lists one record per CDR3 protein. The sample contains about 9,800 distinct CDR3 sequences, roughly half of which appear only once. This specimen consisted of lung tumor tissue, obtained at surgery. This sequence joins TRBV24-1 and TRBJ2-1, with TRBD2 as a possible D gene (6 bases). This TCR was sampled from a female donor with early-stage non-small cell lung cancer. DNA of the CDR3: TGTGCCACCAGTGATTGGGGCCTCGGGGGAAGGAATGAGCAGTTCTTC. Its translation is CATSDWGLGGRNEQFF.